Following are 31 T cell receptor beta chains from one sample sequenced in a study of blood T cells in healthy people across ages. A second 7 to 11 cycle PCR used barcoded and J-beta primers. MiXCR, run by TCRdb on the 5' RACE reads, gives a single entry per CDR3 protein. The sample records approximately 1.5 million distinct CDR3 sequences, around 36% being singletons. Source material: blood. Receptor source: a woman under 40 in good health.

This clonotype has a count of ten or more. The genes are TRBV7-6 and TRBJ2-5; TRBD1 is a possible D gene (6 bases). The CDR3 runs 13 residues. Trimming removed 3 bases at V and 5 bases at J, with 10 bases between. Per germline, CDR1 SGHVS and CDR2 FNYEAQ. The CDR3 region is CASSLDSPETQYF. The CDR3 bases are TGTGCCAGCAGCTTGGACAGTCCGGAGACCCAGTACTTC.

The J gene is TRBJ1-1, the V gene TRBV5-1; D remains ambiguous. The V gene lost 0 bases and the J gene lost 0 bases, with 12 bases spanning the gap. The CDR3 is 16 residues long. Germline CDR1 and CDR2: SGHRS and YFSETQ. This CDR3 is CASSLDIALMNTEAFF. In DNA form, the CDR3 reads TGCGCCAGCAGCTTGGATATCGCTTTGATGAACACTGAAGCTTTCTTT.

The sample holds many counts of this clonotype. As DNA, the CDR3 is TGTGCCATCAGCCCTAGCGGGGGGGCCTCTGAGACCCAGTACTTC. Protein sequence: CAISPSGGASETQYF. The chain employs TRBV10-3 and TRBJ2-5, with TRBD2 identical over 12 bases. The J segment lost 5 bases and the V segment lost 6 bases, leaving 7 bases of the junction unmatched. There are 15 residues in the CDR3. Germline-derived CDR1 and CDR2 are ENHRY and SYGVKD.

As to this clonotype: A read error may produce the germline difference seen at one junction end. The chain uses TRBV15 and TRBJ2-4, with a possible D match to TRBD1 (5 bases). Germline-derived CDR1 and CDR2 are LNHNV and YYDKDF (reference sequence). The CDR3 runs 16 residues. The CDR3 sequence is CATSGDVTVAKNIQYF. In DNA, the CDR3 is TGTGCCACCAGCGGAGATGTGACAGTAGCCAAAAACATTCAGTACTTC.

This clonotype was seen ten or more times. The CDR3 nucleotides are TGCGCCAGCAGCTTGAATGCCGGGGGAGAAAATGAGCAGTTCTTC. It encodes CASSLNAGGENEQFF. The chain is built from TRBV5-1 and TRBJ2-1, with a weak D call TRBD2 (6 bases). The V gene lost 1 base and the J gene lost 7 bases, with 15 bases spanning the gap. The CDR3 extends over 15 amino acids. Looked up from germline, CDR1 is SGHRS and CDR2 is YFSETQ.

V usage is TRBV5-1 and J usage is TRBJ2-7, with D possibly matching TRBD2 (6 bases). Trimming pared 4 bases from V and 7 bases from J, leaving 18 bases between. This CDR3 comprises 14 residues. CDR1 and CDR2 from the germline V gene are SGHRS and YFSETQ. CDR3 residues: CASSDSMAGNEQYF. In nucleotides, the CDR3 is TGCGCCAGCAGCGACTCCATGGCGGGGAATGAGCAGTACTTC.

The chain couples TRBV7-3 to TRBJ2-5; possible D gene TRBD1, 5 bases. V was trimmed by 1 base and J by 2 bases, leaving 14 bases between them. Germline V gene lookup returns CDR1 SGHTA and CDR2 FQGTGA. The CDR3 covers 16 residues. The DNA for the CDR3 is TGTGCCAGCAGCTTAAACGGCAGGGTGGGTCAAGAGACCCAGTACTTC. Amino acids: CASSLNGRVGQETQYF.

This chain connects TRBV6-6 to TRBJ2-3, with 10 nucleotides matching TRBD2. Per the germline V gene, CDR1 is MNHNY and CDR2 is SVGAGI (reference sequence). The CDR3 loop spans 16 amino acids. Losses at the gene ends were 5 bases for V and 6 bases for J; bases not matched to a gene: 11. DNA for the CDR3: TGTGCCAGCAGTAGTCCGGGACTAGCGTCCGGTGATACGCAGTATTTT. This codes for CASSSPGLASGDTQYF.

The CDR3 sequence: CASSQVVAGGPRETQYF. CDR3 sequence (DNA): TGTGCCAGCAGCCAAGTCGTAGCGGGAGGGCCACGGGAGACCCAGTACTTC. The chain links TRBV3-1 to TRBJ2-5, with 11 bases that match TRBD2. Per germline, CDR1 LGHDT and CDR2 YNNKEL (reference sequence). Losses at the gene ends were 1 base for V and 5 bases for J; bases not matched to a gene: 9. This CDR3 comprises 17 residues.

In regard to this clonotype: A read error may explain this, as a much larger clone is one base away. This chain joins TRBV7-2 and TRBJ2-4; D might be TRBD2 (6 bases). This CDR3 spans 15 amino acids. Looked up from germline, CDR1 is SGHTA and CDR2 is FQGNSA. CDR3 DNA sequence: TGTGCCAACAGCGACGAACTAGCCCCGGAAAACATTCAGTACTTC. This codes for CANSDELAPENIQYF.

The V and J genes are TRBV28 and TRBJ2-7; a possible D gene is TRBD2 (6 bases). This CDR3 is built from 15 residues. CDR1 is MDHEN, CDR2 SYDVKM, per germline. V lost 5 bases, J lost 0 bases, and 14 bases lay in between. Here the CDR3 reads CASSPGGQSSYEQYF. CDR3 DNA: TGTGCCAGCAGTCCCGGGGGTCAGAGCTCCTACGAGCAGTACTTC.

The rearrangement joins TRBV30 to TRBJ1-2; D is ambiguous. V dropped 1 base and J dropped 4 bases, with 7 bases sitting between them. CDR3 length: 12 amino acids. The germline V gene has CDR1 GTSNPN and CDR2 SVGIG (reference sequence). CDR3 region: CAWSAGTYGYTF. The CDR3 DNA follows: TGTGCCTGGAGTGCTGGTACCTATGGCTACACCTTC.

This clonotype was found a few times. Sequence at one end of the junction differs from germline and may be a read error. This chain joins TRBV3-1 and TRBJ2-1, with 9 positions matching TRBD2. This CDR3 is built from 17 residues. Germline CDR1 is LGHDT and CDR2 is YNNKEL (reference sequence). In DNA form, the CDR3 reads TGTGCCAGCAGCCACGATACCGGACTAGCGCCCTACAATGGGCAGTTCTTC. This translates into CASSHDTGLAPYNGQFF.

This clonotype has only a few counts. The chain couples TRBV12-3 or TRBV12-4 to TRBJ1-2; 10 bases line up with TRBD1. The CDR3 consists of 14 residues. V dropped 6 bases and J dropped 3; count of bases not matched to a gene: 4. Written as DNA, the CDR3 is TGTGCCAGCAGACGACAGGGGGCGGACTATGGCTACACCTTC. The encoded protein is CASRRQGADYGYTF.

The chain has TRBV5-1 and TRBJ2-7; no reliable D call. The CDR3 covers 14 residues. Germline V gene sequence: CDR1 SGHRS, CDR2 YFSETQ. With 2 bases removed from V and 5 bases from J, the gap between germline ends came to 14 bases. CDR3 residues: CASSFLESPHEQYF. CDR3 sequence (DNA): TGCGCCAGCAGCTTTCTAGAATCCCCCCACGAGCAGTACTTC. Full variable domain (remainder filled in from reference TRBV5-1 and TRBJ2-7): KAGVTQTPRYLIKTRGQQVTLSCSPISGHRSVSWYQQTPGQGLQFLFEYFSETQRNKGNFPGRFSGRQFSNSRSEMNVSTLELGDSALYLCASSFLESPHEQYFGPGTRLTVT.

This clonotype was observed a handful of times. This chain connects TRBV2 to TRBJ2-5; D may match TRBD1 or TRBD2 (7 bases each). The CDR3 spans 14 residues. Per the germline V gene, CDR1 is SNHLY and CDR2 is FYNNEI. Trimming removed 10 bases at V and 5 bases at J, with 20 bases between. Here the CDR3 reads CATLRDSGIETQYF. The DNA for the CDR3 is TGTGCCACCCTGCGGGACAGCGGGATCGAGACCCAGTACTTC.

In this sample, this clonotype turned up once. Being one base from a much bigger clone, this may be a read error. The chain carries TRBV9 and TRBJ1-2, with D possibly being TRBD1 (6 bases). Trimming took 4 bases from V and 8 from J, leaving 12 bases between them. Germline CDR1 reads SGDLS; CDR2 reads YYNGEE. This CDR3 contains 12 residues. The CDR3 DNA reads TGTGCCAGCAGCTCTCAGGGGAGGGGCTACACCTTC. Encoded protein: CASSSQGRGYTF.

The rearrangement uses TRBV2 and TRBJ2-5; 9 nucleotides match TRBD1. Trimming removed 6 bases from V and 5 bases from J; junction bases left unmatched: 10. The CDR3 totals 15 residues. From germline, CDR1 is SNHLY and CDR2 FYNNEI. CDR3 protein: CASRVSTGGRETQYF. In DNA form, the CDR3 reads TGTGCCAGCAGGGTATCCACAGGGGGCAGGGAGACCCAGTACTTC.

This clonotype was observed a few times. The CDR3 DNA reads TGCAGTGCTAGACCGGGGACTACTTCCTACGAGCAGTACTTC. Translated: CSARPGTTSYEQYF. This rearrangement joins TRBV20-1 to TRBJ2-7; 7 bases line up with TRBD2. The CDR3 loop spans 14 amino acids. Germline lookup yields CDR1 DFQATT and CDR2 SNEGSKA (reference sequence). Losses at the gene ends were 2 bases for V and 1 base for J; bases not matched to a gene: 5.

This rearrangement joins TRBV5-1 to TRBJ2-1; 8 bases line up with TRBD2. J gave up 0 bases and V 1 base, and 12 bases lay outside the gene matches. In germline, CDR1 is SGHRS, CDR2 YFSETQ. This CDR3 region has 19 residues. DNA of the CDR3: TGCGCCAGCAGCTTGTACCTGGCGGGGGGCCTCGGCTCCTACAATGAGCAGTTCTTC. This sequence encodes CASSLYLAGGLGSYNEQFF.

The table lists this clonotype with a few counts. The CDR3 region is CAWTPGGAYEQYF. In DNA form, the CDR3 reads TGTGCCTGGACCCCCGGCGGAGCTTACGAGCAGTACTTC. V usage is TRBV30 and J usage is TRBJ2-7; D unresolved. CDR1 and CDR2 (germline): GTSNPN, SVGIG (reference sequence). V was pared by 4 bases and J by 4 bases, with 14 bases between. The CDR3 contains 13 residues. The variable domain in full, completed from reference TRBV30 and TRBJ2-7, reads SQTIHQWPATLVQPVGSPLSLECTVEGTSNPNLYWYRQAAGRGLQLLFYSVGIGQISSEVPQNLSASRPQDRQFILSSKKLLLSDSGFYLCAWTPGGAYEQYFGPGTRLTVT.

The genes are TRBV9 and TRBJ2-4; either TRBD1 or TRBD2 may supply D (5 bases each). With 4 bases removed from V and 13 bases from J, the gap between germline ends came to 24 bases. Germline V CDR1 and CDR2: SGDLS, YYNGEE. The CDR3 sequence is 15 residues long. This CDR3 is CASSPGWDRTYGQYF. The CDR3 nucleotides read TGTGCCAGCAGCCCCGGGTGGGACCGAACATACGGGCAGTACTTC.

The chain carries TRBV4-1 and TRBJ2-5; TRBD1 matches at 11 bases. Germline CDR1 reads MGHRA; CDR2 reads YSYEKL. J was trimmed by 11 bases and V by 2 bases; bases with no gene match: 22. This CDR3 is 19 amino acids long. The CDR3 DNA sequence: TGCGCCAGCAGCCAAACCGGGACAGGGGGTGTCGGCGGTAACAATGAGCAGTACTTC. Translation gives CASSQTGTGGVGGNNEQYF.

A remark on this clonotype: Being one base from a much bigger clone, this may be a read error. This chain links TRBV7-3 with TRBJ2-1; no reliable D call. From germline, CDR1 is SGHTA and CDR2 FQGTGA. This CDR3 has 15 amino acids. DNA of the CDR3: TGTGCCTGCAGCTTAGGACCCCCGCTAAATGGTGAGCAGTTCTTC. This sequence encodes CACSLGPPLNGEQFF.

This chain links TRBV3-1 with TRBJ2-7; D uncertain. CDR1 and CDR2 from the germline V gene are LGHDT and YNNKEL (reference sequence). V lost 0 bases to trimming and J lost 4 bases, with 13 bases between them. The CDR3 spans 15 residues. This chain's CDR3 is CASSQDMAVGYEQYF. The CDR3 DNA sequence: TGTGCCAGCAGCCAAGATATGGCAGTCGGGTACGAGCAGTACTTC.

This clonotype has more than one count but fewer than ten. The rearrangement joins TRBV20-1 to TRBJ2-7; the D is unclear. This CDR3 is built from 15 residues. Deletions cut 2 bases from V and 0 bases from J, with 14 bases between. The V gene's germline CDR1 is DFQATT and CDR2 SNEGSKA (reference sequence). The CDR3 here is CSARLGTSSSYEQYF. The CDR3 region has the DNA TGCAGTGCTAGACTAGGAACATCTAGCTCCTACGAGCAGTACTTC.

This clonotype was seen a few times. V is TRBV6-2 or TRBV6-3 and J is TRBJ2-7; 7 nucleotides line up with TRBD1. The CDR3 length is 16 residues. The germline V gene encodes CDR1 MNHEY and CDR2 SVGEGT. The trim removed 5 bases at V and 3 bases at J, leaving 13 bases unmatched. The CDR3: CASSNPPGQQFYEQYF. The CDR3 DNA reads TGTGCCAGCAGTAACCCTCCGGGACAGCAGTTCTACGAGCAGTACTTC.

Remarks on this clonotype: Being one base from a much bigger clone, this may be a read error. This chain links TRBV7-2 with TRBJ1-2; a possible D gene is TRBD1 (6 bases). CDR3 size: 16 residues. CDR1 is SGHTA, CDR2 FQGNSA, per germline. The ends were cut back, 1 base at V and 7 bases at J, with 19 bases in the middle. CDR3 loop: CASSLEGEGVWFGYTF. In DNA form, the CDR3 reads TGTGCCAGCAGCTTAGAGGGGGAGGGGGTATGGTTTGGCTACACCTTC. Using reference TRBV7-2 and TRBJ1-2 for the parts outside the CDR3, the full variable domain is GAGVSQSPSNKVTEKGKDVELRCDPISGHTALYWYRQSLGQGLEFLIYFQGNSAPDKSGLPSDRFSAERTGGSVSTLTIQRTQQEDSAVYLCASSLEGEGVWFGYTFGSGTRLTVV.

This clonotype was observed at least ten times. This sequence joins TRBV29-1 and TRBJ2-5, with TRBD2 as a possible D gene (5 bases). Trimming took 4 bases from V and 4 from J, leaving 10 bases between them. CDR1 is SQVTM and CDR2 is ANQGSEA in the germline V gene. CDR3 length: 12 amino acids. The CDR3: CSVVEGGETQYF. For the CDR3, the DNA is TGCAGCGTTGTAGAGGGCGGAGAGACCCAGTACTTC.

V usage is TRBV27 and J usage is TRBJ2-5; no firm D call. CDR3 size: 14 residues. Germline-derived CDR1 and CDR2 are MNHEY and SMNVEV (reference sequence). Deletions cut 2 bases from V and 5 bases from J, with 12 bases between. The CDR3 here is CASSLGSESETQYF. The CDR3 nucleotides are TGTGCCAGCAGTTTAGGTTCCGAGTCGGAGACCCAGTACTTC.

The chain joins TRBV6-6 to TRBJ2-7; D unclear. The V gene lost 0 bases and the J gene lost 4 bases, with 7 bases spanning the gap. The CDR3 is 13 amino acids. Germline V lookup: CDR1 MNHNY, CDR2 SVGAGI (reference sequence). For the CDR3, the DNA is TGTGCCAGCAGTTACTCGATGGCGTACGAGCAGTACTTC. It translates to CASSYSMAYEQYF.